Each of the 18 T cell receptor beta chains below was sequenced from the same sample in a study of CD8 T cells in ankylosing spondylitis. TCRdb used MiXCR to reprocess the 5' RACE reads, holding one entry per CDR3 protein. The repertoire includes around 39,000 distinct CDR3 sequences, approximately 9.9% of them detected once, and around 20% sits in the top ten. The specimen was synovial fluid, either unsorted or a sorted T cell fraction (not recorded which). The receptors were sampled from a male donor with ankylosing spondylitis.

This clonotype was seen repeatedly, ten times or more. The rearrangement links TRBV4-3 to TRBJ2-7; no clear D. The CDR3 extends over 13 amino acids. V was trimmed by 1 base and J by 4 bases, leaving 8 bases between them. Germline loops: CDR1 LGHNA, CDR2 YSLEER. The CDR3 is CASSQATRYEQYF. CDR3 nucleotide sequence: TGCGCCAGCAGCCAAGCAACTCGGTACGAGCAGTACTTC.

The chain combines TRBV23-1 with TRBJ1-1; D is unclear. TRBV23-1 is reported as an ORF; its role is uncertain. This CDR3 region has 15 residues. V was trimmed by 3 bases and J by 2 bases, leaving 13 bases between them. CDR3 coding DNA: TGCGCCAGCAGTCACCTTTCCAGCGGCAACACTGAAGCTTTCTTT. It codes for CASSHLSSGNTEAFF.

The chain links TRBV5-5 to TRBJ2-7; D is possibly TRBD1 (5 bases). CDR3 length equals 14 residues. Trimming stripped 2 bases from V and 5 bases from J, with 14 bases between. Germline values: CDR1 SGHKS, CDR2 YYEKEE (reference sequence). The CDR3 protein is CASSLGDRLDEQYF. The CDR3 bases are TGTGCCAGCAGCTTAGGGGATCGGTTGGACGAGCAGTACTTC.

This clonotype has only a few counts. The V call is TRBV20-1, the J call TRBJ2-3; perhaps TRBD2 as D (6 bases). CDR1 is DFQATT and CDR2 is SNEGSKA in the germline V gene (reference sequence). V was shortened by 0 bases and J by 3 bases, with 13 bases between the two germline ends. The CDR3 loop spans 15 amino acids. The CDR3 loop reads CSAREAGRSTDTQYF. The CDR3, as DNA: TGCAGTGCTAGAGAGGCGGGGAGATCTACAGATACGCAGTATTTT.

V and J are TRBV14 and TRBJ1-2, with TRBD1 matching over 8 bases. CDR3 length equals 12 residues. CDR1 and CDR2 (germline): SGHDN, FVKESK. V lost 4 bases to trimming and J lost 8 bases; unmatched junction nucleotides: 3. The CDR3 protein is CASSLRGLGYTF. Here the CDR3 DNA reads TGTGCCAGCAGCCTCAGGGGGCTCGGCTACACCTTC.

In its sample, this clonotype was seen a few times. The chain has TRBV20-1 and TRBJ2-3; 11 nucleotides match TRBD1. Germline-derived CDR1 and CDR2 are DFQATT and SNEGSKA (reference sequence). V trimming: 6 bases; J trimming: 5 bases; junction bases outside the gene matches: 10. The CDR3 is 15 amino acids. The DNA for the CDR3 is TGCAGTGCGAGAATGGACAGGGGGCGAGGAGATACGCAGTATTTT. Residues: CSARMDRGRGDTQYF.

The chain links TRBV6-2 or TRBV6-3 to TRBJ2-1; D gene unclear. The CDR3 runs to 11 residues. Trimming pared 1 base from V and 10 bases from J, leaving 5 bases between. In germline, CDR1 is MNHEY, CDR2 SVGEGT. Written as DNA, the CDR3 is TGTGCCAGCAGTTACTTGGAGGAGCAGTTCTTC. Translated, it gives CASSYLEEQFF.

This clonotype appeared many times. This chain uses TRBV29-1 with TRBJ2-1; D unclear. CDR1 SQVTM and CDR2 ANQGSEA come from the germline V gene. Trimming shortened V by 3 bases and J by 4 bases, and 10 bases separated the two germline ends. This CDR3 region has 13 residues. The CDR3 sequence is CSVESPSYNEQFF. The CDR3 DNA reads TGCAGCGTTGAGAGTCCCTCTTACAATGAGCAGTTCTTC.

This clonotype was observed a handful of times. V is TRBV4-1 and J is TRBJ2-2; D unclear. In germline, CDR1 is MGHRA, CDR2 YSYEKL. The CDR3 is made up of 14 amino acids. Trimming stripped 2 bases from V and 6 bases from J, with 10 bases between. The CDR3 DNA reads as TGCGCCAGCAGCCAACGTACAGCCTCCGGGGAGCTGTTTTTT. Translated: CASSQRTASGELFF.

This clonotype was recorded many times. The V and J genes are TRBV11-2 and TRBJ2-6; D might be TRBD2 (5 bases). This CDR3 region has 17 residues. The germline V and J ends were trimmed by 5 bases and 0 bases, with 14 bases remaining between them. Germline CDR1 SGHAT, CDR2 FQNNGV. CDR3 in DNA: TGTGCCAGCAGCAACTGGGAGCGGAGCTCTGGGGCCAACGTCCTGACTTTC. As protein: CASSNWERSSGANVLTF. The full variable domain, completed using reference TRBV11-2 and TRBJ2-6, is EAGVAQSPRYKIIEKRQSVAFWCNPISGHATLYWYQQILGQGPKLLIQFQNNGVVDDSQLPKDRFSAERLKGVDSTLKIQPAKLEDSAVYLCASSNWERSSGANVLTFGAGSRLTVL.

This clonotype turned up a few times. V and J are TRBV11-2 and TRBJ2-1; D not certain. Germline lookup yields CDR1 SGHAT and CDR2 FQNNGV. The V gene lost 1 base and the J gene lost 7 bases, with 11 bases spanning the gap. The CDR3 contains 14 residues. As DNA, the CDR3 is TGTGCCAGCAGCTTAGGCCCAGTAGGGAATGAGCAGTTCTTC. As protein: CASSLGPVGNEQFF.

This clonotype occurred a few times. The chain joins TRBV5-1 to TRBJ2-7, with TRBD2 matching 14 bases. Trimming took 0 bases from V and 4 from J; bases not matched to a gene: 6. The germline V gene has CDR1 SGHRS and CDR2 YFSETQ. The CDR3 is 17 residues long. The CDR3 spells CASSLAKGLAGVYEQYF. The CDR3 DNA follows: TGCGCCAGCAGCTTGGCCAAGGGACTAGCGGGAGTGTACGAGCAGTACTTC.

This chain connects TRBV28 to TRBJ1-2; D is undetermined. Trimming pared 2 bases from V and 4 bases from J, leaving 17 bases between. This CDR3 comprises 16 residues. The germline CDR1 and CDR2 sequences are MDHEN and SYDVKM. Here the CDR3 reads CASSLAAEGRVYGYTF. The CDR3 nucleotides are TGTGCCAGCAGTTTAGCCGCCGAAGGGCGGGTCTATGGCTACACCTTC.

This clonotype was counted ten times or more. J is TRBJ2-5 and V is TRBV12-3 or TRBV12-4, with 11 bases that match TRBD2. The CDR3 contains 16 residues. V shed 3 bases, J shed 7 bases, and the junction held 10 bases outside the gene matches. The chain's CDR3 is CASSFGTSGLRWTQYF. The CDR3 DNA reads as TGTGCCAGCAGTTTTGGGACTAGCGGCTTGAGGTGGACCCAGTACTTC.

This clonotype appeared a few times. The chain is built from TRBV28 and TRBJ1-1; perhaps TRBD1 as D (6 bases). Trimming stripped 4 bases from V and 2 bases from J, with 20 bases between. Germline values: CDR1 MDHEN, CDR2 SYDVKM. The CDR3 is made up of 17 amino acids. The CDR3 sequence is CASSSILVDRKNTEAFF. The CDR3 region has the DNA TGTGCCAGCAGTTCCATCCTGGTTGACAGGAAAAACACTGAAGCTTTCTTT.

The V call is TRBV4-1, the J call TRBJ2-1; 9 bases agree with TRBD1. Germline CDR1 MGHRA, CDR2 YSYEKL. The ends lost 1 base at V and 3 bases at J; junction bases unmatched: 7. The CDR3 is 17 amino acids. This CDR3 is CASSQAPDRGDYNEQFF. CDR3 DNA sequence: TGCGCCAGCAGCCAAGCCCCGGACAGGGGCGACTACAATGAGCAGTTCTTC.

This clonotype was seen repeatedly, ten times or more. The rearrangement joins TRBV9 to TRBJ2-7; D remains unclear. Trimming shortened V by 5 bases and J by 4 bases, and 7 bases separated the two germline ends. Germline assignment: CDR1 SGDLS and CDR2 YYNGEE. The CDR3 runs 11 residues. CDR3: CASSPGYEQYF. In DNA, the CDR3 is TGTGCCAGCAGTCCCGGTTACGAGCAGTACTTC.

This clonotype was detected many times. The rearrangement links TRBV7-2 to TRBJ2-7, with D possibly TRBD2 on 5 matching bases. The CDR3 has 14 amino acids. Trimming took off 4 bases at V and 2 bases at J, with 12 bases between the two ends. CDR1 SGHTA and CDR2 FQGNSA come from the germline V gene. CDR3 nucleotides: TGTGCCAGCAGCTCTCTAGCTGGAACCTACGAGCAGTACTTC. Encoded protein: CASSSLAGTYEQYF.